This T cell receptor beta chain was recovered during a study of OX40 agonist ivuxolimab in advanced cancers. Study in general: Ivuxolimab, which patients received intravenously every 2 weeks, was dosed at 0.01 to 10 mg/kg. Dose-escalation patients had hepatocellular carcinoma, melanoma, renal cell or head and neck cancer.

Per germline, CDR1 MGHRA and CDR2 YSYEKL. The ends were cut back, 0 bases at V and 3 bases at J, with 8 bases in the middle. This CDR3 comprises 15 residues. Only in-frame clones appear in the TCRdb table, and some are missing; sequencing was by immunoSEQ multiplex PCR. In the table there are about 79,000 clones, about nine tenths of which are singletons. The material was CD4+ or CD8+ T cells sorted from blood, obtained in a trial of the OX40 agonist ivuxolimab. This receptor was obtained from an adult with an advanced solid tumor such as melanoma, head and neck, liver or kidney cancer. V and J are TRBV4-1 and TRBJ1-4, with D uncertain. CDR3 sequence reads: CASSQEAESNEKLFF. The CDR3 nucleotides read TGCGCCAGCAGCCAAGAAGCGGAATCTAATGAAAAACTGTTTTTT.